This record covers a single T cell receptor beta chain. The data derive from a study of blood T cell repertoires in COVID-19. About the research overall: COVID-19 samples, acute and convalescent, were from the United States, Italy and Spain. Sources were T cells, B-cell-depleted T cells, or PBMCs; the material itself was cDNA or gDNA.

Original data processing: Using reference gene primer amplification, nucleated cell counts were estimated. TCRdb keeps only in-frame clones here, not all; method: immunoSEQ multiplex PCR. V and J calls plus clone size are reproduced from that table; the DNA served to infer D and trimming. This sample has about 310,000 clones, with roughly 91% found just once. The germline V gene encodes CDR1 LNHDA and CDR2 SQIVND (reference sequence). V was pared by 3 bases and J by 3 bases, with 1 base of the junction left unmatched. The CDR3 is 15 residues long. The sequence derives from a man aged 45-65 years with active or convalescent COVID-19. Sequences were obtained from peripheral blood. The V call is TRBV19, the J call TRBJ2-7; 14 bases line up with TRBD2. The CDR3 spells CASSIGLAGGYEQYF. The CDR3 bases are TGTGCCAGTAGTATTGGACTAGCGGGGGGCTACGAGCAGTACTTC. The full variable domain, with the rest looked up from reference TRBV19 and TRBJ2-7, is DGGITQSPKYLFRKEGQNVTLSCEQNLNHDAMYWYRQDPGQGLRLIYYSQIVNDFQKGDIAEGYSVSREKKESFPLTVTSAQKNPTAFYLCASSIGLAGGYEQYFGPGTRLTVT.